This T cell receptor (beta chain) came from a study of graft-versus-host responses after intestinal transplantation (dated by TCRdb to about 2021). Broadly, across the study: Multivisceral, liver-intestinal, or isolated intestinal transplants were received by the recipients. Of the 20 to 25 intestinal transplant recipients enrolled in the cohort, one of whom was a retransplant, a few patients without pretransplant specimens were excluded. To identify alloreactive clones, pre-transplant mixed lymphocyte reaction products were sequenced and then compared with unstimulated pre-transplant donor and recipient T cells. After intestinal transplantation, graft-versus-host and host-versus-graft alloreactive T cell clones in the graft, circulation and bone marrow were tracked using bulk TCR-beta CDR3 sequencing. Donor T cell macrochimerism was defined as a peak of at least 4% donor T cells among recipient peripheral blood mononuclear cells. Samples from a few later patients were sequenced in-house on an Illumina MiSeq with MiXCR processing rather than by the commercial service. Every recipient was given anti-thymocyte globulin induction, followed by approximately 3 years of maintenance tacrolimus and steroids. Overall study results and their limits: The conclusions were limited by the relatively low number and heterogeneity of the intestinal transplant patients. High GvH to HvG T cell clonal ratios were observed in the allografts of patients with donor T cell macrochimerism. Peak levels of circulating GvH clones were associated with declines in HvG clones early after transplant. GvH clones were detected in recipient bone marrow, and some of these GvH clones were observed earlier in ileal mucosa or blood, consistent with an intestinal mucosal origin.

Note on this clone: Its specific antigen is unknown. No base quality information exists; no much larger clone differs at one position.

Libraries were prepared through the immunoSEQ multiplex PCR assay. For most patients, high-throughput TCR-beta CDR3 sequencing of genomic DNA was performed by Adaptive Biotechnologies. In the authors' own workflow: Adaptive's ImmunoSEQ software was the source of the TCR sequencing data for 18 patients, while a few other patients were processed with MiXCR and VDJtools. CDR3 nucleotide sequences shared by donor and recipient were removed because the origin of these sequences could not be assigned. At least 2-fold expansion over unstimulated cells and a minimum CFSE-low frequency of 0.002% (template counts) or 0.001% (read counts) were required for clones to be classified as alloreactive. Clones detected in sequenced pre-transplant spleen, lymph node, or MLR CFSE-low populations of the donor or recipient were defined as mappable. The cumulative frequency of alloreactive clones was calculated as a percentage of all sequences, weighted by copy number. The clones in this table, taken by TCRdb from immuneACCESS, are in-frame only. Not every clone is retained; where verified, under half of the shortfall comes from an unresolved V gene, and the cause of the rest is unknown. V, J and clone size are those of that table, while D and trimming were read from the DNA. The sample records 90,000 to 100,000 clones, around 88% of which are singletons. The ten largest clones take up about 1.5% of the sample.

V is clipped by 5 bases and J by 0 bases, and the sequence between their germline boundaries is 17 bases long. CDR1 and CDR2 were assigned from the germline V gene as SGHAT and FQNNGV. Inclusive of the bounding cysteine and phenylalanine, the CDR3 is 17 residues long. The retained sequence is limited to the CDR3, 51 bases, with the frame set at the first base. In the first month after transplant, blood samples were collected up to 4 times, and after that at least monthly when available. This chain is built from TRBV11-2 and TRBJ1-5; the D gene is perhaps TRBD1, on 5 matching bases. The specimen was PBMCs, collected 255 days after intestinal transplant. The TCR originated in a human patient who received an intestinal transplant, so some T cells may come from the graft donor. The CDR3 loop reads CASSKHGTEVSNQPQHF. The bases read TGTGCCAGCAGCAAGCACGGGACGGAGGTTAGCAATCAGCCCCAGCATTTT. Joined to the reference TRBV11-2 and TRBJ1-5 proteins, this CDR3 gives the full variable domain: EAGVAQSPRYKIIEKRQSVAFWCNPISGHATLYWYQQILGQGPKLLIQFQNNGVVDDSQLPKDRFSAERLKGVDSTLKIQPAKLEDSAVYLCASSKHGTEVSNQPQHFGDGTRLSIL.